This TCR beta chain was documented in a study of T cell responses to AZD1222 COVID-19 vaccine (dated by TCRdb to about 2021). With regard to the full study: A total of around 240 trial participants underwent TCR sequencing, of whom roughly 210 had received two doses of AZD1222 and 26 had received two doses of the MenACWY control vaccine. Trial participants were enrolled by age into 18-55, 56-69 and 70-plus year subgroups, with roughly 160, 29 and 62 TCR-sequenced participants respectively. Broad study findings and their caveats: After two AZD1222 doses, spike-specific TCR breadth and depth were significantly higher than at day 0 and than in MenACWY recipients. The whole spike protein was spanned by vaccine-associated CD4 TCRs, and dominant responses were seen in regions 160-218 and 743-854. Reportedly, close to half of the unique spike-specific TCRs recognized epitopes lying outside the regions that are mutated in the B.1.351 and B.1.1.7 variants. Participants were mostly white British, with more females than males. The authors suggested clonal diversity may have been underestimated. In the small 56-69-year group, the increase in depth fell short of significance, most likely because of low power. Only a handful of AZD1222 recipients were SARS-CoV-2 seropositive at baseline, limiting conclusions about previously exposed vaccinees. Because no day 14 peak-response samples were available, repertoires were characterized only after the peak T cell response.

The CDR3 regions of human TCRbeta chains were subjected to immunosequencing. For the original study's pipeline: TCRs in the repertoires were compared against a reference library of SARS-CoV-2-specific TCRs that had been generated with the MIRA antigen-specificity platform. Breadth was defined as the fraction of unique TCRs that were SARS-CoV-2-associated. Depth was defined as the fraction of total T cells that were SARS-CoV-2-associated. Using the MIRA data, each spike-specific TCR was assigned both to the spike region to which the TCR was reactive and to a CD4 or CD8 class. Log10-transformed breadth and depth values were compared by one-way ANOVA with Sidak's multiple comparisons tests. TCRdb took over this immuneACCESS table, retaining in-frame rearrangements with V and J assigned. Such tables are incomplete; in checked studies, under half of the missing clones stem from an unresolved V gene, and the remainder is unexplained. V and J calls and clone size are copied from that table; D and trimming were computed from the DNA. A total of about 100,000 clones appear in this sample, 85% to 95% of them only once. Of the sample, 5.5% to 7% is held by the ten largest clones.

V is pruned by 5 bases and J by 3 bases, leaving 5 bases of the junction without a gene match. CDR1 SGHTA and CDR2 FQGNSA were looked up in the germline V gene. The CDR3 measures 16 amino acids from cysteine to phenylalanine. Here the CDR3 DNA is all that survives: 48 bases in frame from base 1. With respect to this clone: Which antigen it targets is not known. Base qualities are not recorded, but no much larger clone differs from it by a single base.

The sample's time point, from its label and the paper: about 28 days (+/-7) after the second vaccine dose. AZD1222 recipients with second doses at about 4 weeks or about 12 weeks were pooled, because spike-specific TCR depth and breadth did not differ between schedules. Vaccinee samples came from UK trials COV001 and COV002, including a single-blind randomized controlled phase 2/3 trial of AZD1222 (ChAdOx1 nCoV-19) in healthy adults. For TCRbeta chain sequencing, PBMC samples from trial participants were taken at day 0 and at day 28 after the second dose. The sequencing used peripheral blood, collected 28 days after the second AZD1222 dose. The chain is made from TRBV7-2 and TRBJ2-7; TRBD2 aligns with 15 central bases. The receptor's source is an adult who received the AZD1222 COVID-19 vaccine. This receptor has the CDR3 CASSPPGLAGGYEQYF. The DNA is TGTGCCAGCAGCCCCCCGGGACTAGCGGGAGGCTACGAGCAGTACTTC.